This T cell receptor beta chain comes out of a study of beta chain features in type 1 diabetes. CDR3 size: 12 residues. The ends were cut back, 5 bases at V and 6 bases at J, with 8 bases in the middle. The germline V gene encodes CDR1 SNHLY and CDR2 FYNNEI. The study reverse transcribed the entire isolated RNA, so it sequenced expressed TCRB transcripts. The repertoire was sequenced with immunoSEQ multiplex PCR; TCRdb's copy has only in-frame clones and lacks some. The data show 300,000 to 450,000 clones, about 12% seen once. The sample holds one count of this clone. This chain joins TRBV2 and TRBJ1-5; tentatively, D is TRBD1 (5 bases). The sequence came from a man between 18 and 35 years old in good health. Sequencing was done on a sample of naive CD4+ T cells from blood. In nucleotides, the CDR3 is TGTGCCAGCAGTCAGGGATTTCAGCCCCAGCATTTT. This translates into CASSQGFQPQHF.